This T cell receptor beta chain was found in a study of T cell responses to AZD1222 COVID-19 vaccine. The study's findings and limits: The repertoires were collected only after the peak T cell response.

TCRdb's table, derived via immunoSEQ multiplex PCR, lists solely in-frame clones and lacks some. The sample yields over 90,000 clones, roughly 87% seen once. From germline, CDR1 is SGHDT and CDR2 YYEEEE. With 5 bases removed from V and 6 bases from J, the gap between germline ends came to 12 bases. The CDR3 sequence is 13 residues long. On this clone: Its antigen is as yet unknown.

V usage is TRBV5-6 and J usage is TRBJ1-5, with D unresolved. The sample was peripheral blood, taken on day 0 of AZD1222 vaccination. This sequence originates from an adult in good health. The CDR3 region is CASSIGPAQPQHF. CDR3 DNA: TGTGCCAGCAGTATCGGACCCGCTCAGCCCCAGCATTTT.